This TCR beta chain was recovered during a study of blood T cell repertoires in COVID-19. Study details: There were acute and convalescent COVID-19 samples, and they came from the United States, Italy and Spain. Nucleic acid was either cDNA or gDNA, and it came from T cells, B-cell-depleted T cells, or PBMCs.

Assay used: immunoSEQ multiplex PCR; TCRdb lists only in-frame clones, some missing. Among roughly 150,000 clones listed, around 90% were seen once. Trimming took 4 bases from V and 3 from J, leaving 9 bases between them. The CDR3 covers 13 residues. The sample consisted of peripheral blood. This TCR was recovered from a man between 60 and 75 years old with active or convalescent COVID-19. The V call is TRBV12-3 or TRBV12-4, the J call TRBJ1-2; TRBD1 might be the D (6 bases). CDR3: CASSSGEDYGYTF. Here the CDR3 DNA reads TGTGCCAGCAGTTCAGGGGAAGACTATGGCTACACCTTC.